This is a list of T cell receptor beta chains from one sample in a study of blood T cell repertoires in COVID-19. The data were produced by immunoSEQ multiplex PCR, yet TCRdb's version contains in-frame clones alone and is incomplete. There are 260,000 or so clones in the sample; approximately 91% occur only once, and 9% to 9.5% lies in the top ten. Sequenced material: peripheral blood. These receptor sequences come from a man younger than 35 with active or convalescent COVID-19. Both conserved end residues are trimmed from each CDR3.

v_gene,j_gene,CDR3aa
TRBV5-1,TRBJ2-5,ASSLSGGGQETQY
TRBV5-1,TRBJ2-3,ASSLAGTLTDTQY
TRBV13,TRBJ1-2,ASSEGTGNHYGYT
TRBV11-2,TRBJ2-3,ASSPGQGTTDTQY
TRBV29-1,TRBJ1-1,SVERWTEAF
TRBV5-1,TRBJ2-1,ASSLTGEPYNEQF
TRBV9,TRBJ2-2,ASSVGTRSNTGELF
TRBV5-1,TRBJ1-5,ASSLDSRDQPQH
TRBV6-5,TRBJ1-6,ASSYVGSGSPLH
TRBV10-3,TRBJ1-1,AISETQGGAF
TRBV18,TRBJ1-2,ASSPRDSSNYGYT
TRBV7-9,TRBJ2-7,ASSDPSGGGYEQY
TRBV11-3,TRBJ2-5,ASSTYREETQY
TRBV4-3,TRBJ1-1,ASSQDLGRGTEAF